This passage covers 28 T cell receptor beta chains from one sample sequenced in a study of shared T cell receptors in the human thymus. Libraries were prepared by immunoSEQ multiplex PCR; TCRdb keeps only in-frame clonotypes and omits some of them. The sample shows 550,000 to 800,000 clones, 70% to 90% of them seen only once. The same data also contributed to another study, on human thymus T cells.

Source material: thymocytes. The receptors originated from a girl under three years old with a congenital heart defect.

This clone was seen once. This chain joins TRBV11-2 and TRBJ2-1, with D possibly TRBD1 on 6 matching bases. Trimming took 4 bases from V and 5 from J, leaving 15 bases between them. This CDR3 spans 15 amino acids. The germline V gene encodes CDR1 SGHAT and CDR2 FQNNGV. CDR3 residues: CASSYRRTAHNEQFF. The CDR3 nucleotides are TGTGCCAGCAGCTACCGCAGGACAGCTCACAATGAGCAGTTCTTC.

The chain is built from TRBV5-4 and TRBJ1-5; 7 nucleotides match TRBD1. CDR1 and CDR2 from the germline V gene are SGHNT and YYREEE (reference sequence). The CDR3 sequence is 18 residues long. V was clipped by 1 base and J by 0 bases; unmatched bases: 10. CDR3 sequence: CASSLINGDRHSNQPQHF. The CDR3 coding sequence is TGTGCCAGCAGCTTGATAAACGGGGACAGACATAGCAATCAGCCCCAGCATTTT.

V usage is TRBV7-8 and J usage is TRBJ2-7; D gene uncertain. Germline V gene data show CDR1 as SGHVS and CDR2 as FQNEAQ. Trimming removed 1 base at V and 2 bases at J, with 9 bases between. The CDR3 runs 14 residues. The CDR3 is CASSLVHSPYEQYF. As DNA, the CDR3 is TGTGCCAGCAGCTTAGTGCACAGTCCCTACGAGCAGTACTTC.

The chain couples TRBV5-6 to TRBJ2-1; maybe TRBD2 (5 bases). Germline CDR1 and CDR2: SGHDT and YYEEEE. The length of the CDR3 is 16 residues. The germline V and J ends were trimmed by 4 bases and 10 bases, with 24 bases remaining between them. The CDR3 spells CASSPLNRPQRSEQFF. As DNA, the CDR3 is TGTGCCAGCAGCCCCCTAAACCGGCCACAGCGGAGCGAGCAGTTCTTC.

The CDR3 DNA follows: TGTGCCAGCAGCCCTCACAGAGCAATGAACACTGAAGCTTTCTTT. Translation gives CASSPHRAMNTEAFF. The V and J genes are TRBV5-4 and TRBJ1-1; no clear D gene. From germline, CDR1 is SGHNT and CDR2 YYREEE (reference sequence). The CDR3 spans 15 residues. Between the trimmed V and J ends, which lost 4 bases and 0 bases, there was a span of 13 bases.

Points on this clone: Other DNA sequences in the same sample also yield this CDR3. The chain has TRBV6-1 and TRBJ1-3; D gene unclear. The CDR3 consists of 14 residues. Germline CDR1 is MNHNS and CDR2 is SASEGT. V lost 1 base and J 0 bases, leaving 4 bases between the germline ends. The CDR3 sequence is CASSEGLSGNTIYF. The DNA for the CDR3 is TGTGCCAGCAGTGAAGGGCTCTCTGGAAACACCATATATTTT.

V usage is TRBV6-6 and J usage is TRBJ1-2, with D hard to call. CDR3 size: 14 residues. The germline V gene has CDR1 MNHNY and CDR2 SVGAGI (reference sequence). Trimming shortened V by 3 bases and J by 1 base, and 9 bases separated the two germline ends. The CDR3 is CASSYFGDNYGYTF. CDR3 DNA sequence: TGTGCCAGCAGTTATTTCGGGGATAACTATGGCTACACCTTC.

This chain uses TRBV7-9 with TRBJ2-7; 7 bases are shared with TRBD1. V shed 1 base, J shed 3 bases, and the junction held 3 bases outside the gene matches. The germline CDR1 and CDR2 sequences are SEHNR and FQNEAQ (reference sequence). This CDR3 has 14 amino acids. The CDR3 DNA is TGTGCCAGCAGCTTAGGTGCAGGGGGCTACGAGCAGTACTTC. Its translation: CASSLGAGGYEQYF.

The chain is built from TRBV5-8 and TRBJ2-2; the match to TRBD2 covers 11 bases. Per the germline V gene, CDR1 is SGHTS and CDR2 is YDEGEE. J lost 5 bases, V lost 5 bases, and 8 bases had no gene match. The CDR3 length is 16 residues. CDR3 region: CASSPLGLAVTGELFF. In DNA, the CDR3 is TGTGCCAGCAGTCCATTGGGACTAGCGGTGACCGGGGAGCTGTTTTTT.

The V and J genes are TRBV5-1 and TRBJ2-2; 7 bases agree with TRBD1. This CDR3 has 14 residues. The V gene end was trimmed by 3 bases and the J gene end by 1 base; junction bases not matched to a gene: 0. The germline gives CDR1 SGHRS, CDR2 YFSETQ. As DNA, the CDR3 is TGCGCCAGCAGCTGGGACAGGAACACCGGGGAGCTGTTTTTT. This sequence encodes CASSWDRNTGELFF.

The gene calls are TRBV7-6 and TRBJ1-2; 8 nucleotides align to TRBD1. The CDR3 is made up of 13 amino acids. V dropped 5 bases and J dropped 4; count of bases not matched to a gene: 3. From germline, CDR1 is SGHVS and CDR2 FNYEAQ. This CDR3 reads CASSAGQGYGYTF. Written as DNA, the CDR3 is TGTGCCAGCAGCGCCGGACAGGGCTATGGCTACACCTTC.

The chain employs TRBV7-9 and TRBJ2-7; TRBD1 aligns across 7 bases. CDR3 size: 17 residues. The germline V gene has CDR1 SEHNR and CDR2 FQNEAQ (reference sequence). The trim removed 5 bases at V and 0 bases at J, leaving 13 bases unmatched. The CDR3 region is CASSPKNGQANSYEQYF. CDR3 DNA: TGTGCCAGCAGCCCGAAAAATGGACAGGCTAACTCCTACGAGCAGTACTTC.

The rearrangement links TRBV19 to TRBJ2-5, with D perhaps TRBD1 (6 bases). V was cut by 5 bases and J by 0 bases, with 19 bases left in between. Germline V gives CDR1 LNHDA, CDR2 SQIVND (reference sequence). The CDR3 contains 17 residues. This CDR3 is CASSARRTAIHQETQYF. Here the CDR3 DNA reads TGTGCCAGTAGTGCCCGACGGACAGCAATACACCAAGAGACCCAGTACTTC.

This clone was recorded only once. This chain connects TRBV9 to TRBJ2-3, with D tentatively TRBD2 (6 bases). With 3 bases removed from V and 1 base from J, the gap between germline ends came to 9 bases. CDR3 length equals 14 residues. Germline CDR1 is SGDLS and CDR2 is YYNGEE. The CDR3, as DNA: TGTGCCAGCAGCGGGGGCGGGGGCACAGATACGCAGTATTTT. This sequence encodes CASSGGGGTDTQYF.

J is TRBJ1-2 and V is TRBV4-1; tentative D call: TRBD1 (5 bases). Per germline, CDR1 MGHRA and CDR2 YSYEKL. The CDR3 has 14 amino acids. V was pared by 0 bases and J by 5 bases, with 10 bases between. CDR3 protein: CASSQEGRVYGYTF. The CDR3 DNA sequence: TGCGCCAGCAGCCAAGAGGGCAGGGTTTATGGCTACACCTTC.

This clone was seen just once. This chain connects TRBV25-1 to TRBJ2-4, with 7 positions matching TRBD1. The germline CDR1 and CDR2 sequences are MGHDK and SYGVNS. J gave up 4 bases and V 0 bases, and 9 bases lay outside the gene matches. The CDR3 length is 17 residues. CDR3 sequence (DNA): TGTGCCAGCAGTGAATACCATTTCCGGGACAGTAAAAACATTCAGTACTTC. It specifies CASSEYHFRDSKNIQYF. Filled out from reference TRBV25-1 and TRBJ2-4, the complete variable domain reads EADIYQTPRYLVIGTGKKITLECSQTMGHDKMYWYQQDPGMELHLIHYSYGVNSTEKGDLSSESTVSRIRTEHFPLTLESARPSHTSQYLCASSEYHFRDSKNIQYFGAGTRLSVL.

The gene calls are TRBV4-1 and TRBJ2-3; TRBD2 matches 7 bases. This CDR3 comprises 15 residues. V lost 4 bases to trimming and J lost 6 bases; unmatched junction nucleotides: 10. Looked up from germline, CDR1 is MGHRA and CDR2 is YSYEKL. CDR3 amino acids: CASSPTRDYLDTQYF. The CDR3 coding sequence is TGCGCCAGCAGCCCAACTAGGGACTACTTGGATACGCAGTATTTT.

The rearrangement uses TRBV4-1 and TRBJ1-2, with D maybe TRBD1 (5 bases). CDR1 is MGHRA, CDR2 YSYEKL, per germline. This CDR3 has 21 residues. Trimming removed 0 bases from V and 2 bases from J, with 28 bases in between. CDR3 sequence: CASSQDNRFRGTPEINYGYTF. The CDR3 coding sequence is TGCGCCAGCAGCCAAGACAACAGGTTCCGAGGTACCCCCGAAATAAACTATGGCTACACCTTC.

The chain has TRBV7-8 and TRBJ1-4, with D uncertain. V was cut by 5 bases and J by 0 bases, with 22 bases left in between. Germline V gives CDR1 SGHVS, CDR2 FQNEAQ. There are 19 residues in the CDR3. The CDR3 DNA reads TGTGCCAGCAGCCCCCTCTTGACCGGGGAGACGGCAACTAATGAAAAACTGTTTTTT. Translating it yields CASSPLLTGETATNEKLFF.

This chain connects TRBV9 to TRBJ2-1; D may be TRBD1 (6 bases). Germline assignment: CDR1 SGDLS and CDR2 YYNGEE. V was clipped by 2 bases and J by 9 bases, with 18 bases between them. The CDR3 has 15 residues. CDR3 residues: CASSVWGEGECEQFF. CDR3 in DNA: TGTGCCAGCAGCGTTTGGGGAGAGGGGGAGTGTGAGCAGTTCTTC.

J is TRBJ2-7 and V is TRBV10-3; 7 bases are a match to TRBD2. The CDR3 spans 17 residues. In germline, CDR1 is ENHRY, CDR2 SYGVKD. Germline trimming cut 11 bases from V and 2 bases from J; bases unmatched to any gene: 21. The CDR3 coding sequence is TGTGCCTCAGGGAGGGCAGCCCATTGGGGTGACGCCTACGAGCAGTACTTC. It encodes CASGRAAHWGDAYEQYF.

CDR3 residues: CASSLGVLGLKETQYF. CDR3 DNA: TGTGCCAGCAGCTTAGGGGTTCTGGGCCTTAAAGAGACCCAGTACTTC. The chain recombines TRBV11-2 with TRBJ2-5; no firm D call. The CDR3 is 16 amino acids. Germline V CDR1 and CDR2: SGHAT, FQNNGV. V gave up 1 base and J gave up 3 bases, with 15 bases separating them.

The rearrangement uses TRBV15 and TRBJ2-3; no reliable D call. The V gene lost 5 bases and the J gene lost 2 bases, with 8 bases spanning the gap. Germline V gives CDR1 LNHNV, CDR2 YYDKDF (reference sequence). CDR3 length: 13 amino acids. The CDR3 nucleotides are TGTGCCACCAGCCCCACACCCACAGATACGCAGTATTTT. Translating gives CATSPTPTDTQYF.

The V call is TRBV6-1, the J call TRBJ1-2, with D perhaps matching TRBD1 (6 bases). Germline loops: CDR1 MNHNS, CDR2 SASEGT. The V end lost 5 bases, the J end lost 4 bases, and 14 bases lay between the germline ends. The CDR3 totals 14 residues. As DNA, the CDR3 is TGTGCCAGCAGTCCAGGCCGGACAGTCTATGGCTACACCTTC. It translates to CASSPGRTVYGYTF.

The chain carries TRBV15 and TRBJ2-7; D gene unclear. Germline V gene data show CDR1 as LNHNV and CDR2 as YYDKDF (reference sequence). V shed 5 bases and J shed 0 bases, with 29 bases lying between them. This CDR3 contains 20 residues. CDR3 DNA sequence: TGTGCCACCAGCTCCCATTTTCCAACGTTGCTTTATTCTATCTCCTACGAGCAGTACTTC. Protein sequence: CATSSHFPTLLYSISYEQYF.

The rearrangement joins TRBV6-1 to TRBJ2-3; D gene unclear. The V end lost 4 bases, the J end lost 6 bases, and 17 bases lay between the germline ends. Germline V lookup: CDR1 MNHNS, CDR2 SASEGT. CDR3 size: 15 residues. CDR3 nucleotides: TGTGCCAGCAGTGGCAGGCGAATGTCCCCGGATACGCAGTATTTT. Its translation: CASSGRRMSPDTQYF.

The chain combines TRBV19 with TRBJ2-2, with 8 bases identical to TRBD1. The V and J ends lost 7 bases and 5 bases, in that order; junction bases with no gene match: 12. The germline V gene has CDR1 LNHDA and CDR2 SQIVND (reference sequence). The CDR3 has 16 amino acids. The CDR3 spells CASTDGKDRATGELFF. Written as DNA, the CDR3 is TGTGCCAGTACCGATGGAAAGGACAGGGCGACCGGGGAGCTGTTTTTT.

V is TRBV28 and J is TRBJ1-3; D not certain. V dropped 2 bases and J dropped 0 bases, with 11 bases sitting between them. This CDR3 has 16 amino acids. Germline lookup yields CDR1 MDHEN and CDR2 SYDVKM. The CDR3 loop is CASSLSLRRSGNTIYF. The CDR3 DNA reads as TGTGCCAGCAGTTTAAGTTTGCGCCGCTCTGGAAACACCATATATTTT.